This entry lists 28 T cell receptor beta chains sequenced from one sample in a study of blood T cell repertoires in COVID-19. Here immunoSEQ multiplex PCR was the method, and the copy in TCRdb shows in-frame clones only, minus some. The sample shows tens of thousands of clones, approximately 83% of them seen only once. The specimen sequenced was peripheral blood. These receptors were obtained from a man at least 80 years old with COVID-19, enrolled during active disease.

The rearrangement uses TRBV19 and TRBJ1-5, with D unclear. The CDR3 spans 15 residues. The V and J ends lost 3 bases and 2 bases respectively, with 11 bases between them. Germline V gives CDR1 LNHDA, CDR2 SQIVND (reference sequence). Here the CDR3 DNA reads TGTGCCAGTAGTATTTCCCGCGGAGGCAATCAGCCCCAGCATTTT. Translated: CASSISRGGNQPQHF.

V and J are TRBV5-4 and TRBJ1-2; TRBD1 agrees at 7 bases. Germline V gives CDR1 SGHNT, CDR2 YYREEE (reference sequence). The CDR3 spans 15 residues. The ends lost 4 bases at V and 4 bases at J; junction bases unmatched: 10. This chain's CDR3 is CASSTFYRGSYGYTF. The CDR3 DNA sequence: TGTGCCAGCAGCACCTTTTACAGGGGTTCCTATGGCTACACCTTC.

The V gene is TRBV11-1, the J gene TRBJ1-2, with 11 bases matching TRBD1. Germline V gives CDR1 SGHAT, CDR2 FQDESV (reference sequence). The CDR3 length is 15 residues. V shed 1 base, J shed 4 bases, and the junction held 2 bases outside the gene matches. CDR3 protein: CASSLDGQGAYGYTF. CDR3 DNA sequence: TGTGCCAGCAGCTTAGATGGACAGGGGGCCTATGGCTACACCTTC.

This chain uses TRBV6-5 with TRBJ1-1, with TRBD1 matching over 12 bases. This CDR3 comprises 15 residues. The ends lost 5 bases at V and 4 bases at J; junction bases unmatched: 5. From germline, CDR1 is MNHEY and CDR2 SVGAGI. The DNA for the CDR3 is TGTGCCAGCAGTCTCGGGACAGGGGGCGGCACTGAAGCTTTCTTT. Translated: CASSLGTGGGTEAFF.

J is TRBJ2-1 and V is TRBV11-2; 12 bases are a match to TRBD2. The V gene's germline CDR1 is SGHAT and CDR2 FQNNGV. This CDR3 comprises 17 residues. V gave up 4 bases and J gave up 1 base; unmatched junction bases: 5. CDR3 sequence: CASSSKGLAGSYNEQFF. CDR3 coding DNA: TGTGCCAGCAGCTCTAAGGGACTAGCGGGTTCCTACAATGAGCAGTTCTTC.

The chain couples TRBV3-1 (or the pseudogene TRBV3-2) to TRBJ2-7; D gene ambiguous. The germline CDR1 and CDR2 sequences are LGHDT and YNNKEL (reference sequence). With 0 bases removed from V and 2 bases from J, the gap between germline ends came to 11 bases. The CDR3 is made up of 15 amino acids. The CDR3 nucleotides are TGTGCCAGCAGCCAAGATGAGGTCTGGGCCTACGAGCAGTACGTC. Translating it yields CASSQDEVWAYEQYV.

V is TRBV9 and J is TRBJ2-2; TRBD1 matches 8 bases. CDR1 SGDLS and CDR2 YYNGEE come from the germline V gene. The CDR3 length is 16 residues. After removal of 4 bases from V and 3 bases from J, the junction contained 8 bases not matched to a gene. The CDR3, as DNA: TGTGCCAGCAGCAAATGGGGGACAGGAGACACCGGGGAGCTGTTTTTT. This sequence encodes CASSKWGTGDTGELFF.

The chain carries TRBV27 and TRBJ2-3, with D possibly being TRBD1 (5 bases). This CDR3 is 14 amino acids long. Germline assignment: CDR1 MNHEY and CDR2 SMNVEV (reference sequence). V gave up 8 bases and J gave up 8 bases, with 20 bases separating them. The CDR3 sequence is CASSETRQSGTQYF. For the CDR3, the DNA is TGTGCCAGCTCCGAAACCAGACAGTCGGGTACGCAGTATTTT.

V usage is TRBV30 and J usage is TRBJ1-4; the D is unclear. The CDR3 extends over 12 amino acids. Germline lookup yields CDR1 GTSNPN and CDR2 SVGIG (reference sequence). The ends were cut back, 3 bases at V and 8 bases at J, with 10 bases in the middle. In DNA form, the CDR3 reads TGTGCCTGGAGACAATACCGCGAAAAACTGTTTTTT. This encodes CAWRQYREKLFF.

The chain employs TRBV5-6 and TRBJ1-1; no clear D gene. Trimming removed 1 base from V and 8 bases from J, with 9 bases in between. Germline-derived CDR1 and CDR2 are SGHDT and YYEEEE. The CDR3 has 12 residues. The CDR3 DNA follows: TGTGCCAGCAGCTTGTACGAGGGAGAAGCTTTCTTT. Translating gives CASSLYEGEAFF.

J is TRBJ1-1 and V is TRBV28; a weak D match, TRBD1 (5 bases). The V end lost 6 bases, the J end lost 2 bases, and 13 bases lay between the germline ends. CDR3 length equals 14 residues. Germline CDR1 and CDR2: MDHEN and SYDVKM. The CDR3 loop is CASRPQGINTEAFF. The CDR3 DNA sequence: TGTGCCAGCAGGCCCCAGGGAATTAACACTGAAGCTTTCTTT.

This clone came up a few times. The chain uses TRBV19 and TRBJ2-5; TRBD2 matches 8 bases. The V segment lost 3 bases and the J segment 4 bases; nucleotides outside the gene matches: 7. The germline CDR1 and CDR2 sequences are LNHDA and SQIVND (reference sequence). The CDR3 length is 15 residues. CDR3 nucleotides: TGTGCCAGTAGTATCAGAGGGAGCGGGGGAGAGACCCAGTACTTC. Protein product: CASSIRGSGGETQYF.

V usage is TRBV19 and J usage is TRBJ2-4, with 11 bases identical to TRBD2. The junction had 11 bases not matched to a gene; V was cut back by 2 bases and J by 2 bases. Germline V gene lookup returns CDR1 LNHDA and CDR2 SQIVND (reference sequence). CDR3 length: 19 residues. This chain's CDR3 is CASSIPGLAALRTKNIQYF. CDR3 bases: TGTGCCAGTAGTATACCGGGACTAGCGGCTCTGCGAACCAAAAACATTCAGTACTTC.

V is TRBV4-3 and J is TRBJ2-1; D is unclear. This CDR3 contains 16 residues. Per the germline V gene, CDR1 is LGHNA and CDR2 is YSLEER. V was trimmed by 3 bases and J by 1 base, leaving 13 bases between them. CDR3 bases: TGCGCCAGCAGCCACCTGACTGCCCGATCCTACAATGAGCAGTTCTTC. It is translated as CASSHLTARSYNEQFF.

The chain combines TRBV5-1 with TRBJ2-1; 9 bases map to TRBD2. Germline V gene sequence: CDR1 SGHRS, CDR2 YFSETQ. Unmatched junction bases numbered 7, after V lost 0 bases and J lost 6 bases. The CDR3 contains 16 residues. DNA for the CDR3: TGCGCCAGCAGCTTGGATGGTAGCGGGGGAGTCAATGAGCAGTTCTTC. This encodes CASSLDGSGGVNEQFF.

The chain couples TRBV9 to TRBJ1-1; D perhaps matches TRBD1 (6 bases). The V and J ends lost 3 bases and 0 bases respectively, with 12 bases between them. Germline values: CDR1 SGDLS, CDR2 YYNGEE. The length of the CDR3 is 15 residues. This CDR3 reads CASSAGVGVNTEAFF. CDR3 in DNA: TGTGCCAGCAGCGCAGGGGTTGGAGTGAACACTGAAGCTTTCTTT.

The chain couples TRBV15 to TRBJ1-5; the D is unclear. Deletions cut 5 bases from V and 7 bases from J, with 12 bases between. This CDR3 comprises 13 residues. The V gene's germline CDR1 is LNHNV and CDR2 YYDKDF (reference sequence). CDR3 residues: CATSGGLRQPQHF. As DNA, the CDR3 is TGTGCCACCAGCGGTGGACTCAGGCAGCCCCAGCATTTT.

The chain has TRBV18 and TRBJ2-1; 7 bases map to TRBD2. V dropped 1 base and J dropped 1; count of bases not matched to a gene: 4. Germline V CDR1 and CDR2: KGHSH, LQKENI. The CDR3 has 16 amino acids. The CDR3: CASSPLAGTSYNEQFF. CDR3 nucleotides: TGTGCCAGCTCACCACTAGCGGGTACTTCCTACAATGAGCAGTTCTTC.

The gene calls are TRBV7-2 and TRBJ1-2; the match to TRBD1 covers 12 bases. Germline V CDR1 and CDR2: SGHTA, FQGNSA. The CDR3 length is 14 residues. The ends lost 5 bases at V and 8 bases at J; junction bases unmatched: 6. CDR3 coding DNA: TGTGCCAGCAGCCGGGACAGGGGGCAAGGGGGCTACACCTTC. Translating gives CASSRDRGQGGYTF.

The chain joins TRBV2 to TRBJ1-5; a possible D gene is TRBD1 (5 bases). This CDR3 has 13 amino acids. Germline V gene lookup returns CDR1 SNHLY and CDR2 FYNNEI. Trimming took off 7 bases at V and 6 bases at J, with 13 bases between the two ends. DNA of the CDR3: TGTGCCAGCAAGGGAGGGGAGCTTCAGCCCCAGCATTTT. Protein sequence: CASKGGELQPQHF.

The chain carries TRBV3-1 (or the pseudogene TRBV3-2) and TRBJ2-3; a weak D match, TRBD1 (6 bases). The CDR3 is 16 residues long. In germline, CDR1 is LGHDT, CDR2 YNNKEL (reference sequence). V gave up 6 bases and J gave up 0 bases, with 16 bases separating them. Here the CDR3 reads CASSRGQGISTDTQYF. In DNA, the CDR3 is TGTGCCAGCAGTCGCGGGCAGGGGATTAGCACAGATACGCAGTATTTT.

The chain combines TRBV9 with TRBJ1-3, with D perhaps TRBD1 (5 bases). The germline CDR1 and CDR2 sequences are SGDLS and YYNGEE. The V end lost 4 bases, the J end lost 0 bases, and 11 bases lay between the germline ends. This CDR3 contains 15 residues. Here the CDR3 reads CASSSSTGSGNTIYF. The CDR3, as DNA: TGTGCCAGCAGCTCTTCTACAGGCTCTGGAAACACCATATATTTT.

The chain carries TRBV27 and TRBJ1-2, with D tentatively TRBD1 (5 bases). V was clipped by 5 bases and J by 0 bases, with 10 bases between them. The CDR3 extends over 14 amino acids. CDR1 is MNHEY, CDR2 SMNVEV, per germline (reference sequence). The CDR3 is CASSTGGANYGYTF. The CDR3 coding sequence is TGTGCCAGCAGTACCGGGGGAGCTAACTATGGCTACACCTTC.

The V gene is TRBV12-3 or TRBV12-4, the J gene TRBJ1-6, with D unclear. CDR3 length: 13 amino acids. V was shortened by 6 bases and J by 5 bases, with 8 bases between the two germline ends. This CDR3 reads CASSPRDNSPLHF. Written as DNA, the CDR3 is TGTGCCAGCAGCCCGCGGGATAATTCACCCCTCCACTTT.

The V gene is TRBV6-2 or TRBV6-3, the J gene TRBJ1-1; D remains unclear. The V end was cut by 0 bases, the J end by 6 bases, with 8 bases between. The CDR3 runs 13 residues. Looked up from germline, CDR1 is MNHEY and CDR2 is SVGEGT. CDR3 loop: CASSYSRDPEAFF. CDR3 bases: TGTGCCAGCAGTTACTCGAGGGATCCTGAAGCTTTCTTT.

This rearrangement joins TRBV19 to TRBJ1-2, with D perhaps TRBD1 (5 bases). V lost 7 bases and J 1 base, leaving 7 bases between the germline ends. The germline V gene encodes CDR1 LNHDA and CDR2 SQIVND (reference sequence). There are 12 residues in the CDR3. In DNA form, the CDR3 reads TGTGCCAGTAAAGGGGTTAACTATGGCTACACCTTC. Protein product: CASKGVNYGYTF.

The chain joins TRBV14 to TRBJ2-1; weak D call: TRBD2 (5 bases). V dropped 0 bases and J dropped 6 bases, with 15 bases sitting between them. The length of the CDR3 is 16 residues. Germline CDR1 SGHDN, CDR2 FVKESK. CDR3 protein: CASSQDEASQTNEQFF. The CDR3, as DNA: TGTGCCAGCAGCCAAGATGAGGCTAGCCAGACCAATGAGCAGTTCTTC.

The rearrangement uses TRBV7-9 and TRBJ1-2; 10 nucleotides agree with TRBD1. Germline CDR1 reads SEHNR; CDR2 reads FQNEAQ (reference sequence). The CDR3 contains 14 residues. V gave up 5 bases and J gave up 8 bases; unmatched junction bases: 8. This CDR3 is CASSLSGTGVGYTF. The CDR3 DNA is TGTGCCAGCAGCCTCTCCGGGACAGGGGTAGGCTACACCTTC.